Below are 22 T cell receptor beta chains sequenced from a single sample in a study of T cells after yellow fever vaccination. Each CDR3 protein gets one entry after TCRdb re-called the 5' RACE reads with MiXCR. The table includes tens of thousands of distinct CDR3 sequences, 6.5% to 8% detected once. This material consisted of CD8+ T cells sorted from PBMCs, taken 15 days after the yellow fever booster vaccination. Receptor source: a young man who received the YFV17D yellow fever vaccine.

This clonotype was observed at least ten times. The J gene is TRBJ2-1, the V gene TRBV7-2; D uncertain. V gave up 1 base and J gave up 2 bases, with 12 bases separating them. The CDR3 is 16 amino acids. Germline CDR1 SGHTA, CDR2 FQGNSA. DNA of the CDR3: TGTGCCAGCAGCTTAGGTAGCAGCGCGGCCTACAATGAGCAGTTCTTC. Translating gives CASSLGSSAAYNEQFF.

This clonotype was detected ten times or more. The gene calls are TRBV7-2 and TRBJ2-3; 8 positions match TRBD1. Germline V gene sequence: CDR1 SGHTA, CDR2 FQGNSA. V lost 5 bases to trimming and J lost 3 bases; unmatched junction nucleotides: 10. The CDR3 spans 16 residues. Here the CDR3 DNA reads TGTGCCAGCAGCACGCCGGACAGGGTTACGACAGATACGCAGTATTTT. It translates to CASSTPDRVTTDTQYF.

Many counts were recorded for this clonotype. The genes are TRBV19 and TRBJ2-1; perhaps D is TRBD1 or TRBD2 (5 bases each). The CDR3 length is 13 residues. V lost 8 bases to trimming and J lost 0 bases, with 8 bases between them. Germline-derived CDR1 and CDR2 are LNHDA and SQIVND (reference sequence). CDR3 DNA sequence: TGTGCCAGTCAGGGACGCTCCTACAATGAGCAGTTCTTC. Its protein is CASQGRSYNEQFF.

This clonotype has at least ten counts. This chain connects TRBV5-1 to TRBJ1-1, with 7 bases lining up with TRBD1. The length of the CDR3 is 15 residues. Germline CDR1 is SGHRS and CDR2 is YFSETQ. V shed 4 bases and J 5 bases; nucleotides not matched to a gene: 11. The DNA for the CDR3 is TGCGCCAGCAGCCATCTGTCCACAGGGGATACTGAAGCTTTCTTT. Protein sequence: CASSHLSTGDTEAFF.

There are a few counts of this clonotype. This chain uses TRBV30 with TRBJ2-6; D call uncertain. The V end lost 2 bases, the J end lost 2 bases, and 7 bases lay between the germline ends. The CDR3 runs 14 residues. The germline gives CDR1 GTSNPN, CDR2 SVGIG (reference sequence). The CDR3 sequence is CAWSQGAGANVLTF. The CDR3 nucleotides read TGTGCCTGGAGTCAAGGTGCTGGGGCCAACGTCCTGACTTTC.

This clonotype was found many times. The chain recombines TRBV27 with TRBJ2-7; D unclear. The CDR3 has 13 amino acids. Trimming pared 3 bases from V and 5 bases from J, leaving 11 bases between. Germline assignment: CDR1 MNHEY and CDR2 SMNVEV (reference sequence). The CDR3 DNA reads TGTGCCAGCAGTTTGTCACATAGGAACGAGCAGTACTTC. It yields the protein CASSLSHRNEQYF.

This clonotype has a count of ten or more. The V call is TRBV27, the J call TRBJ2-4; D remains ambiguous. Trimming stripped 3 bases from V and 9 bases from J, with 12 bases between. The CDR3 spans 13 residues. The V gene's germline CDR1 is MNHEY and CDR2 SMNVEV (reference sequence). As DNA, the CDR3 is TGTGCCAGCAGTTTGACATTCCAGAGCATTCAGTACTTC. Protein sequence: CASSLTFQSIQYF.

The sample holds many counts of this clonotype. CDR3 in DNA: TGTGCCAGAACCCGCCCTCGACAGGCGTTCTCCTACAATGAGCAGTTCTTC. It yields the protein CARTRPRQAFSYNEQFF. The rearrangement joins TRBV28 to TRBJ2-1; tentative D call: TRBD1 (6 bases). CDR3 size: 17 residues. V was cut by 9 bases and J by 0 bases, with 21 bases left in between. From germline, CDR1 is MDHEN and CDR2 SYDVKM.

This clonotype was observed at least ten times. The V gene is TRBV20-1, the J gene TRBJ2-1; no definite D call. The germline V gene has CDR1 DFQATT and CDR2 SNEGSKA (reference sequence). V gave up 5 bases and J gave up 5 bases, with 13 bases separating them. CDR3 size: 13 residues. CDR3 in DNA: TGCAGTGCTTGCCCCCCGGGCCACAATGAGCAGTTCTTC. Its protein product is CSACPPGHNEQFF.

This clonotype was seen many times. V is TRBV7-9 and J is TRBJ2-1, with unresolved D. V was clipped by 5 bases and J by 4 bases, with 12 bases between them. The germline V gene encodes CDR1 SEHNR and CDR2 FQNEAQ (reference sequence). CDR3 size: 14 residues. CDR3: CASSRPDIYNEQFF. CDR3 DNA: TGTGCCAGCAGCCGCCCAGATATTTACAATGAGCAGTTCTTC.

As regards this clonotype: A read error is possible here, since a much larger clone lies one base away. The rearrangement joins TRBV5-1 to TRBJ2-3, with 7 bases lining up with TRBD2. CDR1 is SGHRS, CDR2 YFSETQ, per germline. The length of the CDR3 is 19 residues. V lost 2 bases, J lost 0 bases, and 15 bases stayed unmatched. The CDR3 here is CASSFTGASGGFSTDTQYF. CDR3 sequence (DNA): TGCGCCAGCAGCTTTACCGGGGCTAGCGGAGGCTTTAGCACAGATACGCAGTATTTT.

The rearrangement joins TRBV7-2 to TRBJ2-7; TRBD2 matches at 7 bases. CDR3 length: 14 amino acids. Germline CDR1 reads SGHTA; CDR2 reads FQGNSA. The junction had 7 bases not matched to a gene; V was cut back by 4 bases and J by 4 bases. CDR3 nucleotides: TGTGCCAGCAGCTGGGGGGACTATACTTACGAGCAGTACTTC. Translating gives CASSWGDYTYEQYF.

There are many counts of this clonotype. The rearrangement joins TRBV15 to TRBJ2-1; unclear D gene. Trimming stripped 0 bases from V and 3 bases from J, with 9 bases between. This CDR3 contains 15 residues. Germline CDR1 reads LNHNV; CDR2 reads YYDKDF (reference sequence). The CDR3 loop reads CATSRDPTDYNEQFF. In DNA, the CDR3 is TGTGCCACCAGCAGAGACCCCACGGACTACAATGAGCAGTTCTTC.

This clonotype was found many times. The rearrangement links TRBV7-9 to TRBJ2-7; 9 positions match TRBD2. With V trimmed by 1 base and J by 3 bases, 4 bases remained unmatched. The germline gives CDR1 SEHNR, CDR2 FQNEAQ (reference sequence). This CDR3 has 15 residues. For the CDR3, the DNA is TGTGCCAGCAGCTTAGTTGTAGCGGGAGTCTACGAGCAGTACTTC. Translating gives CASSLVVAGVYEQYF.

This clonotype was observed many times. This chain uses TRBV4-1 with TRBJ1-1, with D uncertain. Trimming shortened V by 6 bases and J by 8 bases, and 10 bases separated the two germline ends. Germline lookup yields CDR1 MGHRA and CDR2 YSYEKL. There are 11 residues in the CDR3. Here the CDR3 DNA reads TGCGCCAGCAGACGAGGAGGGGAAGCTTTCTTT. Amino acid sequence: CASRRGGEAFF.

This clonotype was observed at least ten times. J is TRBJ2-2 and V is TRBV7-8, with 7 positions matching TRBD2. Germline assignment: CDR1 SGHVS and CDR2 FQNEAQ. V shed 1 base, J shed 0 bases, and the junction held 5 bases outside the gene matches. The length of the CDR3 is 17 residues. The chain's CDR3 is CASSLVTLAANTGELFF. The CDR3 DNA follows: TGTGCCAGCAGCTTAGTAACCCTAGCGGCGAACACCGGGGAGCTGTTTTTT.

This clonotype came up many times. J is TRBJ2-7 and V is TRBV27, with 10 bases matching TRBD2. Trimming cost V 5 bases and J 2 bases; bases outside gene matches: 6. Germline loops: CDR1 MNHEY, CDR2 SMNVEV (reference sequence). The CDR3 is made up of 15 amino acids. The chain's CDR3 is CASSPTGLAAYEQYF. DNA of the CDR3: TGTGCCAGCAGTCCAACCGGACTAGCGGCCTACGAGCAGTACTTC.

The table lists this clonotype with many counts. V is TRBV19 and J is TRBJ2-1, with D unresolved. V was shortened by 3 bases and J by 3 bases, with 6 bases between the two germline ends. The CDR3 is made up of 13 amino acids. Germline CDR1 and CDR2: LNHDA and SQIVND (reference sequence). The CDR3 coding sequence is TGTGCCAGTAGTATCAACAACTACAATGAGCAGTTCTTC. Translation gives CASSINNYNEQFF. Supplemented by reference TRBV19 and TRBJ2-1, the full variable domain reads DGGITQSPKYLFRKEGQNVTLSCEQNLNHDAMYWYRQDPGQGLRLIYYSQIVNDFQKGDIAEGYSVSREKKESFPLTVTSAQKNPTAFYLCASSINNYNEQFFGPGTRLTVL.

This clonotype was seen many times. This rearrangement joins TRBV5-1 to TRBJ2-7, with D perhaps TRBD1 (6 bases). Trimming stripped 0 bases from V and 3 bases from J, with 10 bases between. This CDR3 has 14 residues. CDR1 SGHRS and CDR2 YFSETQ come from the germline V gene. CDR3 loop: CASSLVPGDYEQYF. The CDR3 coding sequence is TGCGCCAGCAGCTTGGTCCCAGGGGACTACGAGCAGTACTTC.

This clonotype was counted ten times or more. The J gene is TRBJ2-7, the V gene TRBV2; D ambiguous. CDR3 size: 14 residues. Germline-derived CDR1 and CDR2 are SNHLY and FYNNEI. V dropped 0 bases and J dropped 2 bases, with 8 bases sitting between them. The CDR3, as DNA: TGTGCCAGCAGTGAAGCGGAGCTAGCCTACGAGCAGTACTTC. This translates into CASSEAELAYEQYF.

This clonotype appeared many times. The CDR3 DNA is TGTGCCAGCAGCTTTGAAAACAGGGTATCCTACGAGCAGTACTTC. Protein: CASSFENRVSYEQYF. V gene TRBV7-8 combines with J gene TRBJ2-7, with D possibly matching TRBD1 (6 bases). The CDR3 length is 15 residues. Germline CDR1 SGHVS, CDR2 FQNEAQ. Between the trimmed V and J ends, which lost 3 bases and 1 base, there was a span of 13 bases.

This clonotype was counted at least ten times. The chain carries TRBV6-5 and TRBJ2-1; TRBD1 is a possible D gene (5 bases). The CDR3 has 13 amino acids. Germline V lookup: CDR1 MNHEY, CDR2 SVGAGI. V was shortened by 0 bases and J by 16 bases, with 16 bases between the two germline ends. CDR3 sequence: CASSYSRGSQEFF. CDR3 DNA sequence: TGTGCCAGCAGTTACTCGAGAGGCTCACAGGAATTCTTC.